The entry below gives a single TCR beta chain sequence along with its context. Some clones are missing from TCRdb's copy, which holds only in-frame ones; the method was immunoSEQ multiplex PCR. The sample has about 1.9 million clones; 93% are singletons. This entry is derived from a study of shared clonotypes between healthy human individuals. Naive CD8 populations comprised CD45RO-negative cells positively selected for CCR7, excluding terminally differentiated effector memory CD45RA+ cells. With V trimmed by 4 bases and J by 4 bases, 3 bases remained unmatched. In germline, CDR1 is SGHAT, CDR2 FQNNGV. The CDR3 is 15 amino acids.

The chain links TRBV11-2 to TRBJ2-3; 12 bases are a match to TRBD2. This receptor was obtained from a man between 18 and 35 years old in good health. Some clones in this sample may be carry-over from other donors' samples. Specimen: naive CD8+ T cells from PBMCs. The CDR3 here is CASSSSGREADTQYF. DNA of the CDR3: TGTGCCAGCAGCTCTAGCGGGAGGGAGGCAGATACGCAGTATTTT.